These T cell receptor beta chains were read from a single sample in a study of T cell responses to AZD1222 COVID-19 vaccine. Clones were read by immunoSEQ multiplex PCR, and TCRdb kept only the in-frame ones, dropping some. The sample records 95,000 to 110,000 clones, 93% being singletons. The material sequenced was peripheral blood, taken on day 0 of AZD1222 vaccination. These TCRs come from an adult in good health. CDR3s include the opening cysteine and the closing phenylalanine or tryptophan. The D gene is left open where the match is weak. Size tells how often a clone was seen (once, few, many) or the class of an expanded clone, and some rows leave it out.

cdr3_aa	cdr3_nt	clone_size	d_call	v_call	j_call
CATSDSLAGLSSYNEQFF	TGTGCCACCAGTGATTCCCTAGCGGGACTGAGCTCCTACAATGAGCAGTTCTTC	once	TRBD2	TRBV24-1	TRBJ2-1
CSVKQGPYNEQFF	TGCAGCGTTAAACAGGGACCCTACAATGAGCAGTTCTTC	once	-	TRBV29-1	TRBJ2-1
CASSPSRTAGHQPQHF	TGTGCCAGCAGTCCCTCGAGGACCGCTGGACATCAGCCCCAGCATTTT	-	-	TRBV6-4	TRBJ1-5
CASSPRDRGYTF	TGTGCCAGCAGCCCTCGGGATCGTGGCTACACCTTC	-	-	TRBV7-9	TRBJ1-2
CAWRYTTGLGYTF	TGTGCCTGGAGATACACGACGGGGCTCGGCTACACCTTC	-	-	TRBV30	TRBJ1-2
CASSYSGEQYF	TGTGCCAGCAGTTACTCCGGCGAGCAGTACTTC	-	-	TRBV6-5	TRBJ2-7
CASSQPIEDYGYTF	TGCGCCAGCAGCCAGCCGATCGAGGACTATGGCTACACCTTC	-	-	TRBV4-1	TRBJ1-2
CASRELAGQHNEQFF	TGTGCCAGTAGGGAACTAGCGGGCCAACACAATGAGCAGTTCTTC	-	TRBD2	TRBV19	TRBJ2-1
CASSLLGTGELFF	TGTGCCAGCAGCTTGTTGGGGACCGGGGAGCTGTTTTTT	-	-	TRBV5-5	TRBJ2-2
CSVETASAGTQYF	TGCAGCGTTGAAACAGCCTCGGCGGGGACCCAGTACTTC	once	-	TRBV29-1	TRBJ2-5
CASSLTLAGGAYEQYF	TGCGCCAGCAGCTTGACACTAGCGGGAGGCGCCTACGAGCAGTACTTC	-	TRBD2	TRBV5-1	TRBJ2-7
CASRGSATVQQETQYF	TGCGCCAGCAGAGGCTCGGCGACGGTGCAACAAGAGACCCAGTACTTC	-	-	TRBV5-1	TRBJ2-5
CASRESSGNTIYF	TGTGCCAGCAGAGAGAGCTCTGGAAACACCATATATTTT	-	-	TRBV6-5	TRBJ1-3
CASSYGGGGYGYTF	TGTGCCAGCAGTTACGGGGGAGGCGGCTATGGCTACACCTTC	-	-	TRBV6-2/TRBV6-3	TRBJ1-2
CASSLRPATEAFF	TGTGCCAGCAGTTTACGACCAGCCACTGAAGCTTTCTTT	-	-	TRBV28	TRBJ1-1
CASRLRDGGEKLFF	TGTGCCAGCAGGCTCCGCGACGGGGGGGAAAAACTGTTTTTT	-	-	TRBV13	TRBJ1-4
CASSQRPVQYF	TGTGCCAGCAGCCAGCGGCCGGTTCAGTACTTC	-	-	TRBV3-1/TRBV3-2	TRBJ2-4
CASSPDRNTGELFF	TGTGCCAGCTCACCGGACAGAAACACCGGGGAGCTGTTTTTT	-	-	TRBV18	TRBJ2-2
CASSSYQLAGEAGELFF	TGTGCCAGCAGTTCCTACCAACTAGCGGGAGAGGCCGGGGAGCTGTTTTTT	-	TRBD2	TRBV6-2/TRBV6-3	TRBJ2-2
CASSPNADKTNYGYTF	TGTGCCAGCTCACCGAACGCGGACAAGACTAACTATGGCTACACCTTC	-	-	TRBV18	TRBJ1-2
CASSPSSVGEQFF	TGTGCCAGTAGTCCCTCTAGCGTCGGTGAGCAGTTCTTC	-	-	TRBV19	TRBJ2-1
CASSSPGQADIQYF	TGTGCCAGCAGCTCCCCGGGACAGGCTGACATTCAGTACTTC	-	TRBD1	TRBV5-6	TRBJ2-4
CASSLLMNTEAFF	TGTGCCAGCAGCCTATTAATGAACACTGAAGCTTTCTTT	-	-	TRBV14	TRBJ1-1
CACYRRSGNTEAFF	TGTGCCTGTTACAGGAGAAGCGGGAACACTGAAGCTTTCTTT	-	-	TRBV30	TRBJ1-1
CASSARQGAVNEQYF	TGTGCCAGCAGCGCTCGACAGGGGGCTGTTAACGAGCAGTACTTC	once	TRBD1	TRBV9	TRBJ2-7
CASSLRNWGNQPQHF	TGTGCCAGCAGCCTCCGAAATTGGGGCAATCAGCCCCAGCATTTT	-	-	TRBV6-5	TRBJ1-5
CASSPSGQGGSYEQYF	TGCGCCAGCAGCCCAAGCGGACAGGGGGGATCCTACGAGCAGTACTTC	-	TRBD1	TRBV4-3	TRBJ2-7
CASSLPGTVGAEQYF	TGTGCCAGCAGCTTGCCCGGGACAGTAGGGGCCGAGCAGTACTTC	-	TRBD1	TRBV5-4	TRBJ2-7
CASSPARSSYEQYF	TGTGCCAGCTCACCGGCCAGGTCCTCCTACGAGCAGTACTTC	-	-	TRBV18	TRBJ2-7
CASSLNKGQNSPLHF	TGTGCCAGCAGTTTAAATAAGGGACAGAATTCACCCCTCCACTTT	-	TRBD1	TRBV28	TRBJ1-6
CASSQDTGSAGGYTF	TGCGCCAGCAGCCAAGATACAGGATCCGCGGGCGGCTACACCTTC	-	-	TRBV4-1	TRBJ1-2
CASSSTGQGYYGYTF	TGTGCCAGCAGCTCTACCGGACAGGGTTACTATGGCTACACCTTC	-	TRBD1	TRBV5-4	TRBJ1-2
CASSFRGLNEKLFF	TGTGCCAGCAGCTTTAGGGGTCTAAATGAAAAACTGTTTTTT	-	-	TRBV7-8	TRBJ1-4
CASSWGQGYGYTF	TGTGCCAGCAGTTGGGGACAGGGTTATGGCTACACCTTC	-	TRBD1	TRBV12-3/TRBV12-4	TRBJ1-2
CASSSNSGNTIYF	TGTGCCAGCAGCTCCAACTCTGGAAACACCATATATTTT	-	-	TRBV7-9	TRBJ1-3
CASSGGTGDLSAYEQYF	TGCGCCAGCAGCGGGGGGACAGGAGACCTATCGGCCTACGAGCAGTACTTC	-	TRBD1	TRBV5-1	TRBJ2-7
CASSRGTGGQNYEAFF	TGCGCCAGCAGCCGAGGGACAGGGGGCCAAAACTATGAAGCTTTCTTT	once	TRBD1	TRBV5-1	TRBJ1-1
CASSLERSGYTF	TGTGCCAGCAGCTTAGAACGATCGGGCTACACCTTC	-	-	TRBV11-2	TRBJ1-2
CASSLGLAPQGREQFF	TGTGCCAGCAGCTTAGGACTAGCCCCCCAAGGGAGGGAGCAGTTCTTC	-	TRBD2	TRBV11-2	TRBJ2-1
CASSVGQTTYEQYF	TGTGCCAGCAGCGTCGGCCAAACAACCTACGAGCAGTACTTC	-	-	TRBV2	TRBJ2-7
CASSSPGWPQHF	TGTGCCAGCAGTTCCCCAGGGTGGCCCCAGCATTTT	-	-	TRBV6-6	TRBJ1-5
CASSHPTSGFTDTQYF	TGCGCCAGCAGCCACCCGACTAGCGGGTTCACAGATACGCAGTATTTT	-	TRBD2	TRBV4-1	TRBJ2-3
CSVTTGTGRNEQYF	TGCAGCGTGACAACCGGGACAGGGAGGAACGAGCAGTACTTC	-	TRBD1	TRBV29-1	TRBJ2-7
CASGGEPLYEQYF	TGTGCCAGCGGGGGCGAGCCCCTCTACGAGCAGTACTTC	-	-	TRBV28	TRBJ2-7
CASSIDQGATQYF	TGCGCCAGCAGCATAGACCAGGGGGCCACGCAGTACTTC	-	TRBD1	TRBV10-1	TRBJ2-7
CASWGGSRTDTQYF	TGCGCCAGCTGGGGGGGCTCGAGGACAGATACGCAGTATTTT	once	-	TRBV4-1	TRBJ2-3
CATAGQENQPQHF	TGTGCCACCGCCGGCCAGGAAAATCAGCCCCAGCATTTT	-	-	TRBV19	TRBJ1-5
CASSSGPWTGVEFGYTF	TGTGCCAGCAGCTCTGGCCCCTGGACAGGGGTGGAATTTGGCTACACCTTC	once	TRBD1	TRBV5-5	TRBJ1-2
CASSGDRQGNTEAFF	TGTGCCAGCAGTGGCGATCGGCAGGGAAACACTGAAGCTTTCTTT	-	-	TRBV2	TRBJ1-1
CASSELGHYEQYF	TGTGCCAGCAGTGAACTAGGGCACTACGAGCAGTACTTC	-	-	TRBV6-1	TRBJ2-7
CASSPQTGTGSRETQYF	TGTGCCAGCAGTCCCCAAACCGGGACAGGGTCTCGGGAGACCCAGTACTTC	-	TRBD1	TRBV25-1	TRBJ2-5
CASGQTDRGYTF	TGTGCCAGCGGCCAGACGGACCGTGGCTACACCTTC	-	-	TRBV6-5	TRBJ1-2
CAWSVLQGDTQYF	TGTGCCTGGAGTGTACTTCAGGGGGATACGCAGTATTTT	-	-	TRBV30	TRBJ2-3
CASSPVSQAPGAFF	TGTGCCAGCAGTCCCGTGTCACAGGCACCGGGGGCTTTCTTT	-	-	TRBV27	TRBJ1-1